These 3 T cell receptor beta chains were all obtained from the same sample, sequenced in a study of cytomegalovirus exposure and HLA in healthy donors. 13 Jbeta primers and 60 Vbeta primers were used for the PCR. Profiled with immunoSEQ multiplex PCR; TCRdb holds only in-frame clones, not every one. The sample lists about 190,000 clones; roughly 75% were seen once. The sequenced sample was PBMCs. These receptors originate from a man aged 30-40 years in good health and CMV-seropositive.

The rearrangement links TRBV11-3 to TRBJ2-5; D call uncertain. TRBJ2-7 matches the DNA end more closely, so the J call is doubtful. The CDR3 is made up of 13 amino acids. Germline CDR1 reads SGHNT; CDR2 reads YENEEA. CDR3 sequence reads: CASSLVPSYEQYF. The CDR3 bases are TGTGCCAGCAGCCTCGTCCCCTCCTACGAGCAGTACTTC.

The chain carries TRBV5-5 and TRBJ1-4; D remains unclear. V lost 4 bases to trimming and J lost 3 bases, with 10 bases between them. The CDR3 length is 14 residues. Germline CDR1 SGHKS, CDR2 YYEKEE (reference sequence). CDR3 residues: CASSLRRANEKLFF. For the CDR3, the DNA is TGTGCCAGCAGCCTCCGGCGGGCTAATGAAAAACTGTTTTTT.

The rearrangement joins TRBV6-6 to TRBJ2-7; 9 bases match TRBD2. After removal of 2 bases from V and 5 bases from J, the junction contained 10 bases not matched to a gene. There are 16 residues in the CDR3. The V gene's germline CDR1 is MNHNY and CDR2 SVGAGI (reference sequence). CDR3 nucleotide sequence: TGTGCCAGCAGTTACCCCGGGACTAGCAGAAGGAACGAGCAGTACTTC. This gives the protein CASSYPGTSRRNEQYF.